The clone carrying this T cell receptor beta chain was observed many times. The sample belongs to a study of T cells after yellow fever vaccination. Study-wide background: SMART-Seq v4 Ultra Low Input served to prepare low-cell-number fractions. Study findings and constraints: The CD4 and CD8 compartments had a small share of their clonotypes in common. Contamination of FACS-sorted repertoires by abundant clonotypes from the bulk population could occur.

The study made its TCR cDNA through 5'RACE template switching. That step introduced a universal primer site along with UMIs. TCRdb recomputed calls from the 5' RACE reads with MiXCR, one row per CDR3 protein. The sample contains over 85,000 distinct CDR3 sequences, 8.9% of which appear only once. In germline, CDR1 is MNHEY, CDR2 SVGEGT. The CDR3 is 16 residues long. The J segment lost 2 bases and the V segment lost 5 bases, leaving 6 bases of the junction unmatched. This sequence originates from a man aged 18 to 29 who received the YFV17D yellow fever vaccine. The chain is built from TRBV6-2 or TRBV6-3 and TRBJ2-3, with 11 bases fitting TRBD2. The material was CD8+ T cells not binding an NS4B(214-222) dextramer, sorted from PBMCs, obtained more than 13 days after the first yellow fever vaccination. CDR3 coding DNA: TGTGCCAGCAGTGGAGGGACTAGCGGCATCACAGATACGCAGTATTTT. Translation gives CASSGGTSGITDTQYF.